Detailed here is one T cell receptor (beta chain). These data originate in a study of blood T cell repertoires in COVID-19. V was pared by 4 bases and J by 7 bases, with 13 bases of the junction left unmatched. The germline gives CDR1 SGHDT, CDR2 YYEEEE. The CDR3 extends over 16 amino acids. Some clones are missing from TCRdb's copy, which holds only in-frame ones; the method was immunoSEQ multiplex PCR. Among some 46,000 clones listed, over 70% were seen once. This clonotype was sampled from a man aged 50-60 years with acute or convalescent COVID-19. Sequenced material: peripheral blood. This rearrangement joins TRBV5-6 to TRBJ1-4; TRBD1 agrees at 7 bases. The CDR3 sequence is CASSRSGQAIAEKLFF. Written as DNA, the CDR3 is TGTGCCAGCAGCCGCTCTGGACAGGCGATTGCTGAAAAACTGTTTTTT.